What follows are 2 T cell receptor beta chains derived from one specimen sequenced in a study of molecular identifiers for immune sequencing clone quantification. TCRdb redid the calling of the PCR reads with MiXCR, one entry per CDR3 protein. Of over 600,000 distinct CDR3 sequences detected, just under 20% appear once; the ten largest clones hold roughly 0.85%. Sample: naive CD8+ T cells from blood, with Jurkat cell RNA spiked in. Subset given: FACS-sorted CD8+CD4-CCR7+CD45RA+ naive T cells. Source of these receptors: a human donor in good health. Some libraries in this study had Jurkat cell RNA spiked in.

This clonotype was seen at least ten times. The chain combines TRBV5-5 with TRBJ2-7, with 8 bases that match TRBD1. V was clipped by 3 bases and J by 1 base; unmatched bases: 6. The germline V gene encodes CDR1 SGHKS and CDR2 YYEKEE (reference sequence). This CDR3 has 15 residues. CDR3 sequence (DNA): TGTGCCAGCAGCTACTCAGGGGGCCAGTCCTACGAGCAGTACTTC. Its translation is CASSYSGGQSYEQYF.

The chain couples TRBV19 to TRBJ2-7; 9 nucleotides align to TRBD1. Trimming at V came to 3 bases and at J to 2 bases, leaving 5 bases not matched to a gene. This CDR3 has 15 residues. Germline V lookup: CDR1 LNHDA, CDR2 SQIVND (reference sequence). The CDR3 sequence: CASSMGQGIPYEQYF. The DNA for the CDR3 is TGTGCCAGTAGTATGGGACAGGGCATCCCCTACGAGCAGTACTTC.